The 2 T cell receptor beta chains presented below share a single source sample, sequenced in a study of blood T cell repertoires in COVID-19 (dated by TCRdb to the early 2020s). The library was built by means of the immunoSEQ multiplex PCR assay. TCRdb limited this immuneACCESS table to in-frame rearrangements with V and J called. A share of clones is missing; checked studies link under half to unresolved V genes, and the rest is unexplained. The sample table contains roughly 260,000 clones; only one count was recorded for around nine tenths of them. The top ten constitute about 1.9% of the sample. Sequencing was carried out using PBMCs or T cells enriched from blood (not recorded which). The receptor source for this set is a woman aged 18-29 years who had recovered from COVID-19.

The V gene is TRBV19, the J gene TRBJ1-1; D is perhaps TRBD1 (5 bases). Per the germline V gene, CDR1 is LNHDA and CDR2 is SQIVND (reference sequence). The V gene lost 3 bases and the J gene lost 0 bases, with 8 bases spanning the gap. CDR3 length: 14 residues. CDR3 region: CASSIGRVNTEAFF. The CDR3 DNA reads TGTGCCAGTAGTATCGGCAGGGTGAACACTGAAGCTTTCTTT.

The chain links TRBV3-1 (or the pseudogene TRBV3-2) to TRBJ2-7; 11 bases are shared with TRBD2. Germline CDR1 LGHDT, CDR2 YNNKEL (reference sequence). The junction had 8 bases not matched to a gene; V was cut back by 4 bases and J by 6 bases. The CDR3 has 15 residues. The CDR3 here is CASSPTSGSLSEQYF. The CDR3 DNA reads TGTGCCAGCAGCCCAACTAGCGGGAGTCTGTCCGAGCAGTACTTC.